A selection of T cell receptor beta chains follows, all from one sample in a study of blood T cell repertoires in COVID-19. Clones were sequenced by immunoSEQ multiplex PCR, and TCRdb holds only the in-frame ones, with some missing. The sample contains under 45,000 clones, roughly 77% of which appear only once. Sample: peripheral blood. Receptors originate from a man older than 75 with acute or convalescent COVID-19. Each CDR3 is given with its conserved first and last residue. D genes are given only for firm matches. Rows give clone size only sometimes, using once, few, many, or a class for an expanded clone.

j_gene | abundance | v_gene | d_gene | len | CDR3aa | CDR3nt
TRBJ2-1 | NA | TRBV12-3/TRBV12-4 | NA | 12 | CASSTNYNEQFF | TGTGCCAGCTCCACTAATTACAATGAGCAGTTCTTC
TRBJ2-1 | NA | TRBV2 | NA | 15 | CASSESGVGINEQFF | TGTGCCAGCAGTGAATCCGGGGTTGGTATCAATGAGCAGTTCTTC
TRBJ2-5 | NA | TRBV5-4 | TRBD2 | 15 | CASSLSGGTQETQYF | TGTGCCAGCAGCTTGAGCGGGGGGACCCAAGAGACCCAGTACTTC
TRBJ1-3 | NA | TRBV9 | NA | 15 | CASSVVAGPGNTIYF | TGTGCCAGCAGCGTAGTGGCAGGGCCCGGAAACACCATATATTTT
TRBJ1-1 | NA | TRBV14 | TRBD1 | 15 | CASSLPGTEDTEAFF | TGTGCCAGCAGCCTACCCGGGACAGAGGACACTGAAGCTTTCTTT
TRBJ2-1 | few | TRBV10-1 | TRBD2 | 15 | CASSRLAGSYNEQFF | TGCGCCAGCAGTAGGCTAGCGGGATCCTACAATGAGCAGTTCTTC
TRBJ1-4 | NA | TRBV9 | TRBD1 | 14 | CASSVGTGSEKLFF | TGTGCCAGCAGCGTAGGGACAGGGTCTGAAAAACTGTTTTTT
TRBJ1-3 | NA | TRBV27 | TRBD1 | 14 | CASSMTGSGNTIYF | TGTGCCAGCAGTATGACAGGGAGTGGAAACACCATATATTTT
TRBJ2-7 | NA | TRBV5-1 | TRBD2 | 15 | CASSPQGGGGSGQYF | TGCGCCAGCAGCCCGCAGGGAGGCGGGGGGTCGGGGCAGTACTTC
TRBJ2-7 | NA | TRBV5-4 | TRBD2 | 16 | CASSLPGGPLLDEQYF | TGTGCCAGCAGCTTGCCGGGAGGGCCGTTATTAGACGAGCAGTACTTC
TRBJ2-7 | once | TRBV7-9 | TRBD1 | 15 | CASSAGTGVRYEQYF | TGTGCCAGCAGCGCCGGGACAGGGGTTCGATACGAGCAGTACTTC
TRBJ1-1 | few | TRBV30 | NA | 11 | CAWKGGREAFF | TGTGCCTGGAAGGGGGGGCGTGAAGCTTTCTTT
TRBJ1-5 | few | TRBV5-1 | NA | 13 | CASSLGANQPQHF | TGCGCCAGCAGTTTGGGGGCTAATCAGCCCCAGCATTTT
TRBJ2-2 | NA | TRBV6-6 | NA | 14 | CASVGGANTGELFF | TGTGCCAGCGTCGGAGGGGCGAACACCGGGGAGCTGTTTTTT
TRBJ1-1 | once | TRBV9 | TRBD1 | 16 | CASSDRDRGMNTEAFF | TGTGCCAGCAGCGACCGGGACAGGGGGATGAACACTGAAGCTTTCTTT
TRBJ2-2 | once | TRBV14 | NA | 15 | CASSLQGTRTGELFF | TGTGCCAGCAGCCTTCAGGGGACCAGGACCGGGGAGCTGTTTTTT
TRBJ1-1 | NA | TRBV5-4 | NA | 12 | CASSFGSGSAFF | TGTGCCAGCAGCTTTGGGTCGGGTTCGGCTTTCTTT
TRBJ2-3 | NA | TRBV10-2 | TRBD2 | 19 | CASSGLAGIFQTSTDTQYF | TGCGCCAGCAGTGGACTAGCGGGGATCTTCCAAACTAGCACAGATACGCAGTATTTT
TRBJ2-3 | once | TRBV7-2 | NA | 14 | CASSPDSLGDTQYF | TGTGCCAGCAGCCCAGACAGTTTGGGAGATACGCAGTATTTT
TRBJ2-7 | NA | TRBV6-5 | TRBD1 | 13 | CASSRQGSYEQYF | TGTGCCAGCAGCCGACAGGGAAGCTACGAGCAGTACTTC
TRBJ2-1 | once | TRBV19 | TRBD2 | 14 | CASSAAGGHNEQFF | TGTGCCAGTAGTGCAGCGGGGGGGCACAATGAGCAGTTCTTC
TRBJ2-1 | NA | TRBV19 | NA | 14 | CASSMRLGVDEQFF | TGTGCCAGTAGTATGAGACTAGGGGTCGATGAGCAGTTCTTC
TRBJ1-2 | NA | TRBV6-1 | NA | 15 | CASSEGVGDLYGYTF | TGTGCCAGCAGTGAAGGGGTAGGGGATCTATATGGCTACACCTTC
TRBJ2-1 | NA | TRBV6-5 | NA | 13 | CASRANDYNEQFF | TGTGCCAGCAGGGCCAACGATTACAATGAGCAGTTCTTC
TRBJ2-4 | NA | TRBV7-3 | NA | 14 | CASSSGLAKNIQYF | TGTGCCAGCAGCTCAGGACTAGCCAAAAACATTCAGTACTTC
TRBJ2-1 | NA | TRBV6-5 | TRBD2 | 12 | CASRGGYNEQFF | TGTGCCAGCCGCGGGGGATACAATGAGCAGTTCTTC
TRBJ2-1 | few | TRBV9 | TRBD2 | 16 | CASSPRLAGAGNEQFF | TGTGCCAGCAGCCCCCGACTAGCGGGAGCCGGTAATGAGCAGTTCTTC
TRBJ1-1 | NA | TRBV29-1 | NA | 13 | CSAVRDMNTEAFF | TGCAGCGCGGTCAGGGACATGAACACTGAAGCTTTCTTT
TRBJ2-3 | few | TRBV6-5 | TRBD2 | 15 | CASSPLAASTDTQYF | TGTGCCAGCAGCCCACTAGCGGCTAGCACAGATACGCAGTATTTT
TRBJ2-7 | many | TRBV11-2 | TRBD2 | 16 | CASSLSSGGEAYEQYF | TGTGCCAGCAGCTTATCCAGCGGGGGGGAGGCCTACGAGCAGTACTTC
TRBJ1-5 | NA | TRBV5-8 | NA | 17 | CASDGGLVADGNQPQHF | TGTGCCAGTGACGGAGGCCTTGTAGCAGATGGCAATCAGCCCCAGCATTTT
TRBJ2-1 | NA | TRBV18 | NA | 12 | CASSPRSAEQFF | TGTGCCAGCTCACCAAGGAGTGCTGAGCAGTTCTTC
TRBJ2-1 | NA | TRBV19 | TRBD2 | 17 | CASSIDMSGAFYNEQFF | TGTGCCAGTAGTATAGATATGAGCGGGGCCTTTTACAATGAGCAGTTCTTC
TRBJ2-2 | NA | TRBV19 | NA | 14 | CASRQQGNTGELFF | TGTGCCAGTAGGCAACAGGGTAACACCGGGGAGCTGTTTTTT
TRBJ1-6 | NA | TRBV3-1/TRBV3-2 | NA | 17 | CASSQPATGNDNSPLHF | TGTGCCAGCAGCCAACCCGCCACAGGCAATGATAATTCACCCCTCCACTTT
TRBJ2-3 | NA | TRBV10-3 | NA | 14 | CAIKAGRAKDTQYF | TGTGCCATCAAGGCCGGCAGGGCCAAAGATACGCAGTATTTT
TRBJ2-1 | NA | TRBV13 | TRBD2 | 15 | CASSAGTSGRGEQFF | TGTGCCAGCTCTGCCGGGACTAGCGGGAGAGGTGAGCAGTTCTTC
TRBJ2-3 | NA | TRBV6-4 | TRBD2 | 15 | CASSELAGGPDTQYF | TGTGCCAGCAGTGAACTAGCGGGGGGGCCAGATACGCAGTATTTT
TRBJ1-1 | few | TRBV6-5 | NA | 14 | CASSYGQPNTEAFF | TGTGCCAGCAGTTACGGGCAGCCGAACACTGAAGCTTTCTTT
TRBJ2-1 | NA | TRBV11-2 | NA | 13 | CASSLALEGEQFF | TGTGCCAGCAGCTTAGCTTTAGAGGGCGAGCAGTTCTTC
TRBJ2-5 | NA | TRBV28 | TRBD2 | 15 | CASSFARGAGETQYF | TGTGCCAGCAGTTTTGCGCGGGGGGCAGGGGAGACCCAGTACTTC
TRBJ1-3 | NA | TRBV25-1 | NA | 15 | CASSEPTSPADTIYF | TGTGCCAGCAGTGAACCAACCTCCCCGGCGGACACCATATATTTT
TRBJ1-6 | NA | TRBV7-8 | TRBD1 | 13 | CASSIDRVQPLHF | TGTGCCAGCAGCATTGACAGGGTTCAACCCCTCCACTTT
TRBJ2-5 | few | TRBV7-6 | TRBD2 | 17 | CASTLRPLAGIQETQYF | TGTGCCAGCACCCTTAGGCCGCTAGCGGGGATCCAAGAGACCCAGTACTTC
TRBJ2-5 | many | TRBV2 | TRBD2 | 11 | CASVQTSRQYF | TGTGCCAGCGTACAGACTAGCAGGCAGTACTTC
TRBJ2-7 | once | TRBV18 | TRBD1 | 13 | CASSRTGGHEQYF | TGTGCCAGCTCACGGACAGGGGGCCACGAGCAGTACTTC
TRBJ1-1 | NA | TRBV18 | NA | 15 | CASSPIRDTDTEAFF | TGTGCCAGCTCACCCATCCGGGACACCGACACTGAAGCTTTCTTT
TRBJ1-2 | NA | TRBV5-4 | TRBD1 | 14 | CASSLRDRPMSYTF | TGTGCCAGCAGCTTGCGGGACAGACCTATGAGCTACACCTTC
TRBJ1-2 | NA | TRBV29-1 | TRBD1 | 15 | CSVDWGQSSNYGYTF | TGCAGCGTTGATTGGGGACAGTCCTCTAACTATGGCTACACCTTC
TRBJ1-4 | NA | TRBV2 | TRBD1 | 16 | CASRNNYRGIGEKLFF | TGTGCCAGCAGAAATAACTACAGGGGAATAGGTGAAAAACTGTTTTTT
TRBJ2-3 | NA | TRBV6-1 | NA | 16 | CASSEAHGRKADTQYF | TGTGCCAGCAGTGAAGCGCACGGGAGAAAGGCAGATACGCAGTATTTT
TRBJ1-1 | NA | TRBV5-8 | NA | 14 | CASSSGTEKGEAFF | TGTGCCAGCAGCAGCGGGACGGAAAAAGGAGAAGCTTTCTTT
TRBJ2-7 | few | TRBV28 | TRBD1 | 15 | CASSPTGTESYEQYF | TGTGCCAGCAGTCCCACGGGGACAGAGTCCTACGAGCAGTACTTC
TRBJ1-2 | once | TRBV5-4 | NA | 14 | CASSLWAGFGGYTF | TGTGCCAGCAGCTTATGGGCAGGGTTTGGTGGCTACACCTTC
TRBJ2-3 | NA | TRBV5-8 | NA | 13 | CASGTRGTDTQYF | TGTGCCAGCGGGACAAGAGGCACAGATACGCAGTATTTT
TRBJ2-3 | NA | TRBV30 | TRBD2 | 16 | CAWTRGRGGTTDTQYF | TGTGCCTGGACGAGGGGTCGCGGGGGGACCACAGATACGCAGTATTTT
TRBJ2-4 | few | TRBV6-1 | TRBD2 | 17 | CASSEAISGGGWDIQYF | TGTGCCAGCAGTGAAGCGATCAGCGGGGGGGGTTGGGACATTCAGTACTTC